A selection of T cell receptor beta chains follows, all from one sample in a study of memory CD4+ T cells and cytomegalovirus serostatus. Here immunoSEQ multiplex PCR was the method, and the copy in TCRdb shows in-frame clones only, minus some. The sample carries 64,000 or so clones, more than 70% recorded once. The sequenced sample was memory CD4+ T cells from blood. These receptors were taken from an adult in good health and CMV-seronegative. Both conserved end residues are part of each CDR3. Fields, in order: clone size, V gene, J gene, D gene, CDR3 DNA, CDR3 protein. A D gene is named only where the DNA matches it firmly. A clone size is listed for some rows: how often the clone was seen (once, few, many), or a class if it is expanded.

clone size: -; V gene: TRBV5-6; J gene: TRBJ2-4; D gene: TRBD2; CDR3 DNA: TGTGCCAGCAGCTTGGACCGGGGGGACATTCAGTACTTC; CDR3 protein: CASSLDRGDIQYF
clone size: -; V gene: TRBV5-1; J gene: TRBJ2-1; D gene: -; CDR3 DNA: TGCGCCAGCACCTCGGGGCTAGCGAGGAATGAGCAGTTCTTC; CDR3 protein: CASTSGLARNEQFF
clone size: -; V gene: TRBV6-6; J gene: TRBJ2-5; D gene: -; CDR3 DNA: TGTGCCAGCAGTTACGCGGCAGCCTTACAAGAGACCCAGTACTTC; CDR3 protein: CASSYAAALQETQYF
clone size: -; V gene: TRBV2; J gene: TRBJ2-1; D gene: TRBD1; CDR3 DNA: TGTGCCAGCAGTTCAGGGGGCGGTGAGCAGTTCTTC; CDR3 protein: CASSSGGGEQFF
clone size: -; V gene: TRBV4-1; J gene: TRBJ1-2; D gene: TRBD1; CDR3 DNA: TGCGCCAGCAGCCAGGGACAGGGGGCGCGGGGCTACACCTTC; CDR3 protein: CASSQGQGARGYTF
clone size: -; V gene: TRBV27; J gene: TRBJ2-7; D gene: -; CDR3 DNA: TGTGCCAGCAGTTTAGGGCCCGGGGGCGCCCTGTACGAGCAGTACTTC; CDR3 protein: CASSLGPGGALYEQYF
clone size: -; V gene: TRBV5-1; J gene: TRBJ2-1; D gene: -; CDR3 DNA: TGCGCCAGCATCACGCCAGGGGCCGAGGGGGGTGAGCAGTTCTTC; CDR3 protein: CASITPGAEGGEQFF
clone size: -; V gene: TRBV18; J gene: TRBJ1-5; D gene: TRBD1; CDR3 DNA: TGTGCCAGCTCACCTCCAGGGGGCAGTCAGCCCCAGCATTTT; CDR3 protein: CASSPPGGSQPQHF
clone size: -; V gene: TRBV6-1; J gene: TRBJ2-6; D gene: -; CDR3 DNA: TGTGCCAGCAGTGAAGTAGTCACGACTGGGGCCAACGTCCTGACTTTC; CDR3 protein: CASSEVVTTGANVLTF
clone size: -; V gene: TRBV5-6; J gene: TRBJ2-2; D gene: TRBD1; CDR3 DNA: TGTGCCAGCAGCCGCAGGGGACAGGGGCGGGCCGGGGAGCTGTTTTTT; CDR3 protein: CASSRRGQGRAGELFF
clone size: -; V gene: TRBV6-5; J gene: TRBJ1-3; D gene: TRBD1; CDR3 DNA: TGTGCCAGCAGTTACCAGACAGGGGTTGCTGGAAACACCATATATTTT; CDR3 protein: CASSYQTGVAGNTIYF
clone size: few; V gene: TRBV5-1; J gene: TRBJ1-1; D gene: -; CDR3 DNA: TGCGCCAGCAGCCCGACTGATAACACTGAAGCTTTCTTT; CDR3 protein: CASSPTDNTEAFF
clone size: -; V gene: TRBV6-5; J gene: TRBJ2-2; D gene: TRBD1; CDR3 DNA: TGTGCCAGCAGTACGGGACAGCGAACCGGGGAGCTGTTTTTT; CDR3 protein: CASSTGQRTGELFF
clone size: -; V gene: TRBV28; J gene: TRBJ2-7; D gene: TRBD1; CDR3 DNA: TGTGCCAGCAGTTTTGACAGGGGCACGTACTTC; CDR3 protein: CASSFDRGTYF
clone size: once; V gene: TRBV5-1; J gene: TRBJ2-3; D gene: -; CDR3 DNA: TGCGCCAGCAGCCCTCTTGAGGCTTACACGCAGTATTTT; CDR3 protein: CASSPLEAYTQYF
clone size: -; V gene: TRBV7-2; J gene: TRBJ1-1; D gene: -; CDR3 DNA: TGTGCCAGCAGCTATCCGCCAGGGCCTGAAGCTTTCTTT; CDR3 protein: CASSYPPGPEAFF
clone size: -; V gene: TRBV30; J gene: TRBJ1-1; D gene: TRBD1; CDR3 DNA: TGTGCCTGGACAGGGGGCTTCACTGAAGCTTTCTTT; CDR3 protein: CAWTGGFTEAFF
clone size: -; V gene: TRBV5-1; J gene: TRBJ2-2; D gene: -; CDR3 DNA: TGCGCCAGCAGCCTTGAATCCGGGGAGCTGTTTTTT; CDR3 protein: CASSLESGELFF
clone size: -; V gene: TRBV18; J gene: TRBJ2-2; D gene: -; CDR3 DNA: TGTGCCAGCTCAGGGGGGAGCACCGGGGAGCTGTTTTTT; CDR3 protein: CASSGGSTGELFF
clone size: -; V gene: TRBV6-1; J gene: TRBJ2-2; D gene: TRBD2; CDR3 DNA: TGTGCCAGCACGAGCGGGGCCCTGGTCACCGGGGAGCTGTTTTTT; CDR3 protein: CASTSGALVTGELFF
clone size: few; V gene: TRBV4-1; J gene: TRBJ1-5; D gene: TRBD1; CDR3 DNA: TGCGCCAGCAGCCAAGGACAGGGAGGGTGGAATCAGCCCCAGCATTTT; CDR3 protein: CASSQGQGGWNQPQHF
clone size: -; V gene: TRBV28; J gene: TRBJ2-7; D gene: TRBD1; CDR3 DNA: TGTGCCAGCAAAAACACAGGGGGCTCAGACGAGCAGTACTTC; CDR3 protein: CASKNTGGSDEQYF
clone size: -; V gene: TRBV6-5; J gene: TRBJ1-4; D gene: -; CDR3 DNA: TGTGCCAGCAGTTACGACATACGTGGGGAAAAACTGTTTTTT; CDR3 protein: CASSYDIRGEKLFF
clone size: -; V gene: TRBV19; J gene: TRBJ1-1; D gene: TRBD1; CDR3 DNA: TGTGCCAGTAGTAATCGACAGGGGTACACTGAAGCTTTCTTT; CDR3 protein: CASSNRQGYTEAFF
clone size: once; V gene: TRBV30; J gene: TRBJ1-4; D gene: -; CDR3 DNA: TGTGCCTGGAAGGCGGGTGCTAATGAAAAACTGTTTTTT; CDR3 protein: CAWKAGANEKLFF
clone size: -; V gene: TRBV9; J gene: TRBJ1-1; D gene: -; CDR3 DNA: TGTGCCAGCAGCGTAGAGGCAATGAACACTGAAGCTTTCTTT; CDR3 protein: CASSVEAMNTEAFF
clone size: -; V gene: TRBV10-3; J gene: TRBJ2-3; D gene: -; CDR3 DNA: TGTGCCATTAAAAACTTGGGAGATACGCAGTATTTT; CDR3 protein: CAIKNLGDTQYF
clone size: -; V gene: TRBV7-6; J gene: TRBJ1-1; D gene: -; CDR3 DNA: TGTGCCAGCAGCTTAGGGGTTTCGGTCACTGAAGCTTTCTTT; CDR3 protein: CASSLGVSVTEAFF
clone size: -; V gene: TRBV14; J gene: TRBJ1-2; D gene: TRBD1; CDR3 DNA: TGTGCCAGCAGCCCAAATATTCCGGGACAGGCCTATGGCTACACCTTC; CDR3 protein: CASSPNIPGQAYGYTF
clone size: -; V gene: TRBV6-1; J gene: TRBJ2-2; D gene: TRBD2; CDR3 DNA: TGTGCCAGCCTCAACCTAGCGGGGGGAACCGGGGAGCTGTTTTTT; CDR3 protein: CASLNLAGGTGELFF
clone size: -; V gene: TRBV10-1; J gene: TRBJ2-5; D gene: TRBD1; CDR3 DNA: TGCGCCAGCAGCCGGGACAGGGGCCAAGAGACCCAGTACTTC; CDR3 protein: CASSRDRGQETQYF
clone size: -; V gene: TRBV5-1; J gene: TRBJ2-5; D gene: -; CDR3 DNA: TGCGCCAGCAGCCCCGTGGAGGGAGGTGAAGAGACCCAGTACTTC; CDR3 protein: CASSPVEGGEETQYF
clone size: few; V gene: TRBV5-3; J gene: TRBJ1-4; D gene: TRBD1; CDR3 DNA: TGTGCCAGAAGCAAGATGGACAGGGTTGGGGAAGATAATGAAAAACTGTTTTTT; CDR3 protein: CARSKMDRVGEDNEKLFF
clone size: -; V gene: TRBV7-3; J gene: TRBJ2-1; D gene: TRBD1; CDR3 DNA: TGTGCCAGCAGCTTAACACCCGGGACAGGGGGTATGAATGAGCAGTTCTTC; CDR3 protein: CASSLTPGTGGMNEQFF
clone size: once; V gene: TRBV19; J gene: TRBJ2-7; D gene: -; CDR3 DNA: TGTGCCAGTAGTACCTACAGGGGAGGCTACGAGCAGTACTTC; CDR3 protein: CASSTYRGGYEQYF
clone size: -; V gene: TRBV2; J gene: TRBJ1-5; D gene: -; CDR3 DNA: TGTGCCAGCAAGCAAACAGTAAGCAATCAGCCCCAGCATTTT; CDR3 protein: CASKQTVSNQPQHF
clone size: -; V gene: TRBV4-3; J gene: TRBJ1-4; D gene: -; CDR3 DNA: TGCGCCAGCAGCCAAGATTCCGGATCCGCAACTAATGAAAAACTGTTTTTT; CDR3 protein: CASSQDSGSATNEKLFF
clone size: few; V gene: TRBV5-4; J gene: TRBJ2-7; D gene: -; CDR3 DNA: TGTGCCAGCAGCTTACAGGGTGGCCCCTACGAGCAGTACTTC; CDR3 protein: CASSLQGGPYEQYF
clone size: -; V gene: TRBV28; J gene: TRBJ1-5; D gene: TRBD1; CDR3 DNA: TGTGCCAGCAGTCCCGTAACAGGGGACCAGCCCCAGCATTTT; CDR3 protein: CASSPVTGDQPQHF
clone size: few; V gene: TRBV7-2; J gene: TRBJ2-1; D gene: TRBD2; CDR3 DNA: TGTGCCAGCAGCGGACTAGCGGGAGCCCCTCAGTTCTTC; CDR3 protein: CASSGLAGAPQFF
clone size: -; V gene: TRBV27; J gene: TRBJ2-7; D gene: TRBD2; CDR3 DNA: TGTGCCAACGGGACTAGTTCCTACGAGCAGTACTTC; CDR3 protein: CANGTSSYEQYF
clone size: -; V gene: TRBV6-1; J gene: TRBJ1-2; D gene: -; CDR3 DNA: TGTGCCAGCTCAGCAGGGCGATGGAAGGGCTACACCTTC; CDR3 protein: CASSAGRWKGYTF
clone size: -; V gene: TRBV18; J gene: TRBJ2-1; D gene: TRBD1; CDR3 DNA: TGTGCCAGCTTTCCATCCCAGGGGGCGAGGAATGAGCAGTTCTTC; CDR3 protein: CASFPSQGARNEQFF
clone size: -; V gene: TRBV29-1; J gene: TRBJ2-3; D gene: -; CDR3 DNA: TGCAGCGTTCACAGGGACACAGATACGCAGTATTTT; CDR3 protein: CSVHRDTDTQYF
clone size: -; V gene: TRBV6-5; J gene: TRBJ2-7; D gene: -; CDR3 DNA: TGTGCCAGCAGTTTACAGGGCGAGCAGTACTTC; CDR3 protein: CASSLQGEQYF
clone size: -; V gene: TRBV28; J gene: TRBJ2-7; D gene: TRBD1; CDR3 DNA: TGTGCCAGCAGTTTAGGGAGAGGACAGGGGCGAACCTACGAGCAGTACTTC; CDR3 protein: CASSLGRGQGRTYEQYF
clone size: -; V gene: TRBV29-1; J gene: TRBJ2-3; D gene: -; CDR3 DNA: TGCAGCGTCCTTGAGTCGACCCATGGACCAGATACGCAGTATTTT; CDR3 protein: CSVLESTHGPDTQYF
clone size: once; V gene: TRBV28; J gene: TRBJ2-4; D gene: TRBD2; CDR3 DNA: TGTGCCAGCAGTACGCCCGGGGGGGCCAAAAACATTCAGTACTTC; CDR3 protein: CASSTPGGAKNIQYF
clone size: once; V gene: TRBV5-1; J gene: TRBJ2-1; D gene: TRBD1; CDR3 DNA: TGCGCCAGCAGCACGGGACAGGAGGGGAATGAGCAGTTCTTC; CDR3 protein: CASSTGQEGNEQFF
clone size: -; V gene: TRBV25-1; J gene: TRBJ2-3; D gene: -; CDR3 DNA: TGTGCCAGCAGGGACTGGTACACAGATACGCAGTATTTT; CDR3 protein: CASRDWYTDTQYF
clone size: once; V gene: TRBV30; J gene: TRBJ1-2; D gene: -; CDR3 DNA: TGTGCCTGGAATGGGGGGGCGGGCGGCTACACCTTC; CDR3 protein: CAWNGGAGGYTF
clone size: -; V gene: TRBV30; J gene: TRBJ1-1; D gene: TRBD1; CDR3 DNA: TGTGCCTGGAGTTACAACCCGGGGCAGGGGGTGAACACTGAAGCTTTCTTT; CDR3 protein: CAWSYNPGQGVNTEAFF
clone size: -; V gene: TRBV19; J gene: TRBJ2-3; D gene: -; CDR3 DNA: TGTGCCAGTAGTATAGGGGGAGAAGTTAAGTATTTT; CDR3 protein: CASSIGGEVKYF
clone size: -; V gene: TRBV5-8; J gene: TRBJ1-1; D gene: TRBD1; CDR3 DNA: TGTGCCAGCAGCCCCCGCGACAGGGGGGGCACTGAAGCTTTCTTT; CDR3 protein: CASSPRDRGGTEAFF